This TCR beta chain is from a study of blood T cell repertoires in COVID-19. The CDR3 contains 15 residues. V lost 2 bases to trimming and J lost 2 bases, with 11 bases between them. From germline, CDR1 is SGHRS and CDR2 YFSETQ. Per the original data handling: Amplifying reference gene primers gave estimates of nucleated cell counts. Repertoires were generated with immunoSEQ multiplex PCR, while TCRdb's copy carries only in-frame clones and drops some. The D gene and trimming were derived from the DNA, and the V and J assignments and clone size from that table. The table shows about 9,000 clones, with less than 90% occurring only once.

The chain recombines TRBV5-1 with TRBJ2-4; a possible D gene is TRBD2 (5 bases). The sample consisted of peripheral blood. The sequence was obtained from a human donor with active COVID-19. The donor label of this sample is uncertain. The CDR3: CASSFPRGTKNIQYF. The CDR3 bases are TGCGCCAGCAGCTTCCCTCGGGGTACCAAAAACATTCAGTACTTC.